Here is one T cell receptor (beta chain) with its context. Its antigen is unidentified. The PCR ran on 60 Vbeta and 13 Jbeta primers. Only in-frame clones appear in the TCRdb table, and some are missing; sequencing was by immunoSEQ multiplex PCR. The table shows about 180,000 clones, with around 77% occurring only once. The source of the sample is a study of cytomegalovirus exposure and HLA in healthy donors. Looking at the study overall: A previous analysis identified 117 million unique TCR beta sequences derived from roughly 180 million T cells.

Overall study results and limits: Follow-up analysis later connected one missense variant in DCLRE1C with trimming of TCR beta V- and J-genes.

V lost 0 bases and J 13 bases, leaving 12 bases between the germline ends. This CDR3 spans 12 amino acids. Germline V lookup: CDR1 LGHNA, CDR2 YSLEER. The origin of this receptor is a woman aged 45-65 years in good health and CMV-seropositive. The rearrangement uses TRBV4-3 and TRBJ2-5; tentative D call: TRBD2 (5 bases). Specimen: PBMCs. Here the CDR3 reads CASSQDGGSPYF. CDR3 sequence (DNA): TGCGCCAGCAGCCAAGATGGCGGGTCTCCGTACTTC.